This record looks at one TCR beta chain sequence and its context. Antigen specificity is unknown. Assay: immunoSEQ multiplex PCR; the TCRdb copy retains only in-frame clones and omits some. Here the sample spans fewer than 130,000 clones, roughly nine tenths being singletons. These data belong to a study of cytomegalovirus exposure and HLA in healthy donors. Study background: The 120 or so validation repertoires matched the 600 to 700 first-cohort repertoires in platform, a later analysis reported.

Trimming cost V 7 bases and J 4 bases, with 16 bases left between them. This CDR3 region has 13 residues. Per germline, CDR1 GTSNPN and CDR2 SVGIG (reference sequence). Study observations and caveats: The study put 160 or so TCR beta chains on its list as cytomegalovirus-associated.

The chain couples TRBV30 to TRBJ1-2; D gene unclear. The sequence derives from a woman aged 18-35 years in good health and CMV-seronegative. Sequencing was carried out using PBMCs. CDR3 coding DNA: TGTGCCTCCACGTCACATTCAATCTATGGCTACACCTTC. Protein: CASTSHSIYGYTF.